This T cell receptor beta chain was recovered during a study of siplizumab effects on memory and regulatory T cells. Germline CDR1 SEHNR, CDR2 FQNEAQ (reference sequence). Trimming pared 5 bases from V and 4 bases from J, leaving 18 bases between. The CDR3 spans 16 residues. In regard to this clone: Its antigen remains unknown.

Points from the study as a whole: On average, roughly 69% of mappable alloreactive CD4+ clones were Treg-derived under siplizumab, against 25% to 30% in controls. The study found naive T cells seemingly more diverse than memory cells and seemingly major alloresponse contributors.

The data were produced by immunoSEQ multiplex PCR, yet TCRdb's version contains in-frame clones alone and is incomplete. The sample consists of 70,000 to 95,000 clones, approximately 90% of them appearing once. This TCR was recovered from a human donor in good health. Sequencing used CD4+ T cells sorted from blood. The chain employs TRBV7-9 and TRBJ2-1; D unresolved. CDR3 DNA sequence: TGTGCCAGCAGCCTCGAGCGAACGATACAGTACAATGAGCAGTTCTTC. Translating gives CASSLERTIQYNEQFF.